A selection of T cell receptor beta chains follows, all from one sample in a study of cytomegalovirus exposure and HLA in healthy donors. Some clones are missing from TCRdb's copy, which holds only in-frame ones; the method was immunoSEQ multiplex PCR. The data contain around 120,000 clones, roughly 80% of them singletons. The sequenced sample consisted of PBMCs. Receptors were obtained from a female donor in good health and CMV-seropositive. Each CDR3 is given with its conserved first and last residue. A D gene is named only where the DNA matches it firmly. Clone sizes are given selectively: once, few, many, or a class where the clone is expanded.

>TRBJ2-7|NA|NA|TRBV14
TGTGCCAGCAGTAGGGGATCTCGTTACTACGAGCAGTACTTC
CASSRGSRYYEQYF
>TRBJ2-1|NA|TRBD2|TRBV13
TGTGCCAGCAGCTTATTCCCTAGCGGGGGGGCGTTCAATGAGCAGTTCTTC
CASSLFPSGGAFNEQFF
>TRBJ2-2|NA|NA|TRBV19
TGTGCCAGGAAACAGGAATCCACCGGGGAGCTGTTTTTT
CARKQESTGELFF
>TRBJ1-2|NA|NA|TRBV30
TGTGCCTCACCCCGGTGGGGGGGAGGAGGTAACTATGGCTACACCTTC
CASPRWGGGGNYGYTF
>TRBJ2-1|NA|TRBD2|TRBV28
TGTGCCAGCAGCCCGGGACTAGCATGGAGTGAGCAGTTCTTC
CASSPGLAWSEQFF
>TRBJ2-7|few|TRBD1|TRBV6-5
TGTGCCAGCAGTTACGGGGGACAGCGAAAGTACGAGCAGTACTTC
CASSYGGQRKYEQYF
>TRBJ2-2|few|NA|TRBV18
TGTGCCAGCCCACAGGATTCGGGCGGGGAGCTGTTTTTT
CASPQDSGGELFF
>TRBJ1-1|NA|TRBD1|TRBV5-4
TGTGCCAGCAACCCCGGCAGGGGGCGAGCCACTGAAGCTTTCTTT
CASNPGRGRATEAFF
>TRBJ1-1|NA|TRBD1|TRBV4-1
TGCGCCAGCAGCCGACAGGGGGCTTATACTGAAGCTTTCTTT
CASSRQGAYTEAFF
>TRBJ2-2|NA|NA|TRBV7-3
TGTGCCAGCAGCTCCCTGCGGCCTCCGAACACCGGGGAGCTGTTTTTT
CASSSLRPPNTGELFF
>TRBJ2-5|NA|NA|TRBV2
TGTGCTAGCATCAGGTCCGGGAAAGAGACCCAGTACTTC
CASIRSGKETQYF
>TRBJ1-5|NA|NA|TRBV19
TGTGCCAGTAGCGCACAGGGCGCGGGGGGATATAGCAATCAGCCCCAGCATTTT
CASSAQGAGGYSNQPQHF
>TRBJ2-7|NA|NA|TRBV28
TGTGCCACCGGTTCCTTCTCTACAGGGAACTACGAGCAGTACTTC
CATGSFSTGNYEQYF
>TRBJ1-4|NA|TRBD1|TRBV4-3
TGCGCCAGCAGCCGTACAGGGGGCTTCAACGAAAAACTGTTTTTT
CASSRTGGFNEKLFF
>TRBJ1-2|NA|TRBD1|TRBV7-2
TGTGCCAGCAGCCCGACAGGGGGAGGCTATGGCTACACCTTC
CASSPTGGGYGYTF
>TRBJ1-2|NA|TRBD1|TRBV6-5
TGTGCCAGCAGGTCGACAGGGGGCAACTATGGCTACACCTTC
CASRSTGGNYGYTF
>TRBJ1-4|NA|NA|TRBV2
TGTGCCAGCAAACAGGGTGGCGAAAAACTGTTTTTT
CASKQGGEKLFF
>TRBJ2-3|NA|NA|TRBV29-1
TGCAGCTTCTCTCGGGGGGCCATATTAGATACGCAGTATTTT
CSFSRGAILDTQYF
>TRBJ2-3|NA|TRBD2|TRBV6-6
TGTGCCAGCAGTTACTCTAGCGGGGGCCTCACAGATACGCAGTATTTT
CASSYSSGGLTDTQYF
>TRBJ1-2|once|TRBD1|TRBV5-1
TGCGCCAGCAGCTTCCTCCCGGGACAGGCCTATGGCTACACCTTC
CASSFLPGQAYGYTF
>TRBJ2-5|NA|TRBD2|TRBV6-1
TGTGCCAGCAGTGAAGGTCGAACTAGCGGGGGCCAAGAGACCCAGTACTTC
CASSEGRTSGGQETQYF
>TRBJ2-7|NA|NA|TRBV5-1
TGCGCCAGCAGTAACAGTTACTACGAGCAGTACTTC
CASSNSYYEQYF
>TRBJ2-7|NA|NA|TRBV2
TGTGCCACAACAGGGTTGGACTCCTACGAGCAGTACTTC
CATTGLDSYEQYF
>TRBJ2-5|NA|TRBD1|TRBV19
TGTGCCAGTAGTGACGCAGGGGGACAGACCCAGTACTTC
CASSDAGGQTQYF
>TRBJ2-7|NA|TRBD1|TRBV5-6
TGTGCCAGCAGCCGTCGGGACAGTTACTCCCGCGAGCAGTACTTC
CASSRRDSYSREQYF